The clone carrying this T cell receptor beta chain was observed a few times. The V and J ends lost 5 bases and 1 base respectively, with 12 bases between them. CDR3 size: 14 residues. Per germline, CDR1 SGHRS and CDR2 YFSETQ. Participants were aged roughly 18 to 90 years from roughly 25 US areas. Here immunoSEQ multiplex PCR was the method, and the copy in TCRdb shows in-frame clones only, minus some. Here the sample spans about 170,000 clones, around 80% being singletons. The data belong to a study of blood T cell repertoires in COVID-19. The wider study: Sources were T cells, B-cell-depleted T cells, or PBMCs; the material itself was cDNA or gDNA.

The clonotype was recovered from a woman aged 65 to 85 in a cohort exposed to, infected with or recovered from COVID-19 (not recorded which). This chain connects TRBV5-1 to TRBJ2-5; D is possibly TRBD1 (6 bases). The sample consisted of PBMCs or T cells enriched from blood (not recorded which). CDR3 residues: CASRDGQPQETQYF. The CDR3 DNA sequence: TGCGCCAGCAGAGACGGACAGCCCCAAGAGACCCAGTACTTC.